This TCR beta chain originates from a study of spatial heterogeneity in lung cancer. Study-wide context: Alpha-chain sequences were consistently detected less often than beta-chain sequences. Overall study results and limits: Expanded TCRs classified as ubiquitous or regional were counted, and these counts tracked ubiquitous and regional nonsynonymous mutations, respectively. Tumors with more nonsynonymous mutations had more expanded intratumoral alpha and beta TCRs.

Individual TCR cDNA molecules each bore their own unique molecular identifier. TCRdb re-analysed the 5' RACE reads in MiXCR, keeping a single row per CDR3 protein. The table shows 8,200 or so distinct CDR3 sequences, with around 7% occurring only once. This clonotype has just a few counts. The antigen is unknown. The time point denotes: sample taken at primary tumor resection. The sequenced material consisted of unsorted whole RNA from tumor, nontumor lung or frozen PBMC. This sample comprised lung tumor tissue, obtained at surgery. The TCR comes from a male donor with early-stage non-small cell lung cancer.

CDR3 protein: CASSFLRAGELFF. The CDR3 region has the DNA TGTGCCAGCAGCTTTCTGAGGGCAGGGGAGCTGTTTTTT. The chain employs TRBV7-8 and TRBJ2-2, with TRBD2 as a possible D gene (5 bases). The CDR3 sequence is 13 residues long. Trimming took off 3 bases at V and 8 bases at J, with 10 bases between the two ends. Germline assignment: CDR1 SGHVS and CDR2 FQNEAQ.